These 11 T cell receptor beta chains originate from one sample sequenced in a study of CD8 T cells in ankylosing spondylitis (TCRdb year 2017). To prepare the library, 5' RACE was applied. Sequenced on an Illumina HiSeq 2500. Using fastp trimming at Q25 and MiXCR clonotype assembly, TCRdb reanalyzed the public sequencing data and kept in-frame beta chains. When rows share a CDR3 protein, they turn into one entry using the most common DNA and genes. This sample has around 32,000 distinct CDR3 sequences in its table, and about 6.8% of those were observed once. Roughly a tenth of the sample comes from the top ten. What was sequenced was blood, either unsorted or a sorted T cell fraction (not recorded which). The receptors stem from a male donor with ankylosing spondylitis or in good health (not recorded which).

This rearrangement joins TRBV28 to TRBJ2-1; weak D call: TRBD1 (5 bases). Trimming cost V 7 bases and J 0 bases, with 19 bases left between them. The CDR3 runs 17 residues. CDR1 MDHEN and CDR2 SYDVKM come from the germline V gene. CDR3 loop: CASTGLGAHDSYNEQFF. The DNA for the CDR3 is TGTGCCAGCACTGGCCTTGGGGCGCACGACTCCTACAATGAGCAGTTCTTC.

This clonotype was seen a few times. In nucleotides, the CDR3 is TGCAGTGCTAGACAAGGCACTATCACTACTAGCACAGATACGCAGTATTTT. This gives the protein CSARQGTITTSTDTQYF. J is TRBJ2-3 and V is TRBV20-1, with D unresolved. CDR1 and CDR2 (germline): DFQATT, SNEGSKA (reference sequence). Trimming cost V 2 bases and J 0 bases, with 18 bases left between them. CDR3 length: 17 amino acids.

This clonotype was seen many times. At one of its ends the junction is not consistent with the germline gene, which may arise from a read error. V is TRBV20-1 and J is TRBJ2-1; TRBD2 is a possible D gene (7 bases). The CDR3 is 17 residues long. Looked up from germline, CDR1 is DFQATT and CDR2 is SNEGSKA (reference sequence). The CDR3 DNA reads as TGCTGTGCTAGAGATCGGTGGGGGGGCTCTTACTACAATGAGCAGTTCTTC. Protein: CCARDRWGGSYYNEQFF.

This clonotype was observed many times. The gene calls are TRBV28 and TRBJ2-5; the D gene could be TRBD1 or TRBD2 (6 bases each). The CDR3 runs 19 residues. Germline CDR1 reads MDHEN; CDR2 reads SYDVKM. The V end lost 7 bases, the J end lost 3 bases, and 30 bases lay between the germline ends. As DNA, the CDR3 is TGTGCCAGCACCCAAAGGGGGAGTACGGGACTTTCGATCGAAGAGACCCAGTACTTC. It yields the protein CASTQRGSTGLSIEETQYF.

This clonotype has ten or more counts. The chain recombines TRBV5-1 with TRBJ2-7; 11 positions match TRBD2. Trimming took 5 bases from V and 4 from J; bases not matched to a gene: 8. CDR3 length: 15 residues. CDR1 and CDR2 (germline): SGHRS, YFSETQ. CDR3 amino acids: CASRHGTSGSYEQYF. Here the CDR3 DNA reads TGCGCCAGCAGACACGGGACTAGCGGATCATACGAGCAGTACTTC.

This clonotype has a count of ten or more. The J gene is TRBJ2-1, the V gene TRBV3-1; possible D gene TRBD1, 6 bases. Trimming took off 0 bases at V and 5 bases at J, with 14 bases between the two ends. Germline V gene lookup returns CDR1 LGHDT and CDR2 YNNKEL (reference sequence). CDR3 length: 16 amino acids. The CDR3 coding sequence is TGTGCCAGCAGCCAAGAGTCTGGGGGCCGGGACAATGAGCAGTTCTTC. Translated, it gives CASSQESGGRDNEQFF.

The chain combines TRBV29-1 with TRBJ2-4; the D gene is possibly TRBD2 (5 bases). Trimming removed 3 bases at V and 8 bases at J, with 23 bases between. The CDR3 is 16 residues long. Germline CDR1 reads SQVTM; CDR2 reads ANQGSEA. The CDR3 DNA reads TGCAGCGTTGAGGAAGCATTAGCGAGAAAAGCAGACATTCAGTACTTC. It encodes CSVEEALARKADIQYF.

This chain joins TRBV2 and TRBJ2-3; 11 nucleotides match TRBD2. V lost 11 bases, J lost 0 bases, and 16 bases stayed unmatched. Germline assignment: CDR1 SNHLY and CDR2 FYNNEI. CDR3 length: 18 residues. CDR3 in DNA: TGTGCCTTCAGTCAATCCGGGACTAGCGGTAGAAGCACAGATACGCAGTATTTT. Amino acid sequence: CAFSQSGTSGRSTDTQYF.

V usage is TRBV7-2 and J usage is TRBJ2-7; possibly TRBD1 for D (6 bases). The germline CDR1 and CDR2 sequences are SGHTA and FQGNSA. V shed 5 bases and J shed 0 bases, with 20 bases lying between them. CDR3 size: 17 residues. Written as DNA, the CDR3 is TGTGCCAGCAGCCCTCAAATGGGGGCTCCTCTCTCCTACGAGCAGTACTTC. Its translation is CASSPQMGAPLSYEQYF.

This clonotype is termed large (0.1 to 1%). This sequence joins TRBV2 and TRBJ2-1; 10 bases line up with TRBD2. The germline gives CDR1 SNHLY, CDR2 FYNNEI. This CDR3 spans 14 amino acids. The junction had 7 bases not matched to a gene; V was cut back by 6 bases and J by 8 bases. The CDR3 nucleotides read TGTGCCAGCAGGACCGGGACTAGCGACCATGAGCAGTTCTTC. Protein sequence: CASRTGTSDHEQFF. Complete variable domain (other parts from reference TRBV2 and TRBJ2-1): EPEVTQTPSHQVTQMGQEVILRCVPISNHLYFYWYRQILGQKVEFLVSFYNNEISEKSEIFDDQFSVERPDGSNFTLKIRSTKLEDSAMYFCASRTGTSDHEQFFGPGTRLTVL.

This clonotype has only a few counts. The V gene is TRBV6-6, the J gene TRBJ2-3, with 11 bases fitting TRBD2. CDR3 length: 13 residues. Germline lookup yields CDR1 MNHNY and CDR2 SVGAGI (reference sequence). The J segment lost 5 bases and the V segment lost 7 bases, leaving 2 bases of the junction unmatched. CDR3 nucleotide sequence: TGTGCCAGCAATAGCGGGAGGGGAGATACGCAGTATTTT. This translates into CASNSGRGDTQYF.